The 26 T cell receptor beta chains reported below all come from one sample, sequenced in a study of post-analysis software for immune sequencing data. TCR beta cDNA libraries had unique molecular identifiers. TCRdb re-derived calls from the PCR reads in MiXCR, one entry per CDR3 protein. The sample records under 900,000 distinct CDR3 sequences, about 53% being singletons. No antigen has been identified for these receptors. The study, taken as a whole, reports: Patients used about five TRBV segments, including TRBV5-6, TRBV5-1 and TRBV20-1, more often than controls.

The source material was blood. Source of these receptors: a girl under 18 with multiple sclerosis.

There are a few counts of this clonotype. The chain uses TRBV7-3 and TRBJ1-2; TRBD1 is a possible D gene (5 bases). Per germline, CDR1 SGHTA and CDR2 FQGTGA. V gave up 0 bases and J gave up 4 bases, with 12 bases separating them. The CDR3 covers 15 residues. This chain's CDR3 is CASSLTPPGPYGYTF. CDR3 nucleotide sequence: TGTGCCAGCAGCTTAACCCCTCCGGGACCCTATGGCTACACCTTC.

V is TRBV6-6 and J is TRBJ2-4, with 9 bases lining up with TRBD2. CDR1 MNHNY and CDR2 SVGAGI come from the germline V gene (reference sequence). The V gene end was trimmed by 8 bases and the J gene end by 0 bases; junction bases not matched to a gene: 11. The CDR3 length is 17 residues. The CDR3, as DNA: TGTGCCAGCCGAGGCGGGAGGGACGATCTAGCCAAAAACATTCAGTACTTC. Amino acid sequence: CASRGGRDDLAKNIQYF.

The chain recombines TRBV20-1 with TRBJ1-2; D not resolved. This CDR3 region has 16 residues. The ends were cut back, 3 bases at V and 7 bases at J, with 24 bases in the middle. The germline CDR1 and CDR2 sequences are DFQATT and SNEGSKA (reference sequence). The CDR3 region is CSASLEGKTNWGGYTF. As DNA, the CDR3 is TGCAGTGCTAGTTTGGAAGGGAAGACTAATTGGGGTGGCTACACCTTC.

This clonotype was detected only once. The chain joins TRBV25-1 to TRBJ2-4; 10 bases fit TRBD1. The assigned J gene may be wrong: the sequence end matches TRBJ2-7 better. Germline CDR1 reads MGHDK; CDR2 reads SYGVNS. The CDR3 is 16 amino acids. The CDR3 nucleotides read TGTGCCAGCAGTGAATTTGTCTGGGACAGGGGAGGCGAGCAGTACTTC. The encoded protein is CASSEFVWDRGGEQYF.

This sequence joins TRBV10-3 and TRBJ2-7; 8 bases agree with TRBD2. The CDR3 is made up of 14 amino acids. Germline trimming cut 3 bases from V and 4 bases from J; bases unmatched to any gene: 5. The germline gives CDR1 ENHRY, CDR2 SYGVKD. The CDR3 region has the DNA TGTGCCATCAGTGATCGGGGGGGAGGATACGAGCAGTACTTC. It specifies CAISDRGGGYEQYF.

This clonotype appeared a single time. CDR3 in DNA: TGTGCCAGCAGTTTGGAGGGGGCGGTTGAAGCTTTCTTT. The encoded protein is CASSLEGAVEAFF. V is TRBV28 and J is TRBJ1-1; 7 bases map to TRBD1. The germline gives CDR1 MDHEN, CDR2 SYDVKM. With V trimmed by 3 bases and J by 7 bases, 5 bases remained unmatched. This CDR3 has 13 residues. Full variable domain (missing parts from reference TRBV28 and TRBJ1-1): DVKVTQSSRYLVKRTGEKVFLECVQDMDHENMFWYRQDPGLGLRLIYFSYDVKMKEKGDIPEGYSVSREKKERFSLILESASTNQTSMYLCASSLEGAVEAFFGQGTRLTVV.

This clonotype was picked up one time. V gene TRBV20-1 combines with J gene TRBJ1-6; 7 bases align to TRBD1. This CDR3 contains 15 residues. Trimming cost V 0 bases and J 8 bases; bases outside gene matches: 7. Germline V gene data show CDR1 as DFQATT and CDR2 as SNEGSKA (reference sequence). The CDR3 reads CSARDIQGDYSPLHF. The CDR3 nucleotides are TGCAGTGCTAGAGATATCCAGGGGGATTATTCACCCCTCCACTTT.

The chain links TRBV9 to TRBJ1-2, with 9 bases that match TRBD1. Per the germline V gene, CDR1 is SGDLS and CDR2 is YYNGEE. J gave up 3 bases and V 4 bases, and 13 bases lay outside the gene matches. The CDR3 totals 17 residues. In DNA form, the CDR3 reads TGTGCCAGCAGCCTCGGGACAGGGAATACCCTACACTATGGCTACACCTTC. This translates into CASSLGTGNTLHYGYTF.

The chain is built from TRBV3-1 and TRBJ2-1, with a weak D call TRBD2 (6 bases). The ends were cut back, 0 bases at V and 13 bases at J, with 13 bases in the middle. This CDR3 contains 13 residues. CDR1 and CDR2 (germline): LGHDT, YNNKEL (reference sequence). The CDR3 bases are TGTGCCAGCAGCCAAGATCTCGCTAGCGTTCAGTTCTTC. Translating it yields CASSQDLASVQFF.

This clonotype was seen a handful of times. The chain carries TRBV29-1 and TRBJ2-7; 10 bases line up with TRBD2. This CDR3 contains 17 residues. The V segment lost 5 bases and the J segment 4 bases; nucleotides outside the gene matches: 17. CDR1 is SQVTM, CDR2 ANQGSEA, per germline. This chain's CDR3 is CSVQLAGAMGGLYEQYF. The CDR3 nucleotides read TGCAGCGTTCAGCTAGCGGGAGCGATGGGGGGCCTTTACGAGCAGTACTTC.

The V gene is TRBV7-8, the J gene TRBJ2-1, with TRBD2 matching over 10 bases. The J segment lost 7 bases and the V segment lost 1 base, leaving 16 bases of the junction unmatched. The CDR3 totals 19 residues. Germline CDR1 is SGHVS and CDR2 is FQNEAQ. The CDR3 region has the DNA TGTGCCAGCAGCTTAGAGCCGGGACTAGCGATAAGGGCTTGGAATGAGCAGTTCTTC. Amino acids: CASSLEPGLAIRAWNEQFF. Filled out from reference TRBV7-8 and TRBJ2-1, the complete variable domain reads GAGVSQSPRYKVAKRGQDVALRCDPISGHVSLFWYQQALGQGPEFLTYFQNEAQLDKSGLPSDRFFAERPEGSVSTLKIQRTQQEDSAVYLCASSLEPGLAIRAWNEQFFGPGTRLTVL.

This sequence joins TRBV29-1 and TRBJ1-2, with D uncertain. V was cut by 6 bases and J by 6 bases, with 8 bases left in between. The V gene's germline CDR1 is SQVTM and CDR2 ANQGSEA. This CDR3 spans 10 amino acids. CDR3 nucleotides: TGCAGCGTATTCTACAATGGCTACACCTTC. Its protein product is CSVFYNGYTF.

This sequence joins TRBV5-1 and TRBJ2-3, with 9 bases matching TRBD2. V lost 4 bases and J lost 6; bases outside the gene matches: 12. Looked up from germline, CDR1 is SGHRS and CDR2 is YFSETQ. There are 16 residues in the CDR3. The CDR3 DNA reads as TGCGCCAGCAGCCCAACTTCGGGACTAGCCTCTGATACGCAGTATTTT. This translates into CASSPTSGLASDTQYF. The full variable domain, rest sourced from reference TRBV5-1 and TRBJ2-3, is KAGVTQTPRYLIKTRGQQVTLSCSPISGHRSVSWYQQTPGQGLQFLFEYFSETQRNKGNFPGRFSGRQFSNSRSEMNVSTLELGDSALYLCASSPTSGLASDTQYFGPGTRLTVL.

In this sample, this clonotype turned up a few times. The chain joins TRBV9 to TRBJ1-1; 8 bases are a match to TRBD1. Germline CDR1 reads SGDLS; CDR2 reads YYNGEE. V lost 1 base and J lost 5; bases outside the gene matches: 7. There are 15 residues in the CDR3. The CDR3 loop reads CASSVRPRGPTEAFF. The CDR3 DNA reads TGTGCCAGCAGCGTACGTCCCAGGGGGCCAACTGAAGCTTTCTTT.

The chain carries TRBV20-1 and TRBJ2-5; D possibly corresponds to TRBD2 (6 bases). The CDR3 extends over 14 amino acids. In germline, CDR1 is DFQATT, CDR2 SNEGSKA (reference sequence). V was cut by 3 bases and J by 3 bases, with 14 bases left in between. The CDR3 is CSASFGTQKETQYF. CDR3 bases: TGCAGTGCTAGCTTCGGGACTCAAAAAGAGACCCAGTACTTC.

This clonotype has a count of ten or more. V and J are TRBV7-2 and TRBJ2-5; no firm D call. V dropped 6 bases and J dropped 3 bases, with 11 bases sitting between them. The CDR3 length is 13 residues. CDR1 is SGHTA, CDR2 FQGNSA, per germline. The chain's CDR3 is CASRSWVEETQYF. DNA of the CDR3: TGTGCCAGCAGGTCATGGGTCGAAGAGACCCAGTACTTC.

This clonotype was seen a handful of times. CDR3 residues: CSVAGSLYGYTF. The CDR3 DNA reads TGCAGCGTTGCCGGGAGTCTCTATGGCTACACCTTC. The chain recombines TRBV29-1 with TRBJ1-2, with no clear D. This CDR3 has 12 amino acids. Germline V gene sequence: CDR1 SQVTM, CDR2 ANQGSEA. Deletions cut 4 bases from V and 4 bases from J, with 10 bases between. Drawing the rest from reference TRBV29-1 and TRBJ1-2, the complete variable domain is SAVISQKPSRDICQRGTSLTIQCQVDSQVTMMFWYRQQPGQSLTLIATANQGSEATYESGFVIDKFPISRPNLTFSTLTVSNMSPEDSSIYLCSVAGSLYGYTFGSGTRLTVV.

CDR3 in amino acids: CSARDFRTSGYNEQFF. The CDR3 coding sequence is TGCAGTGCTAGAGATTTCCGGACTAGCGGGTACAATGAGCAGTTCTTC. This chain joins TRBV20-1 and TRBJ2-1, with TRBD2 identical over 11 bases. Germline CDR1 is DFQATT and CDR2 is SNEGSKA (reference sequence). V shed 0 bases and J 4 bases; nucleotides not matched to a gene: 5. This CDR3 comprises 16 residues.

There are many counts of this clonotype. The chain is built from TRBV29-1 and TRBJ2-7, with 9 bases that match TRBD1. Germline CDR1 and CDR2: SQVTM and ANQGSEA. The CDR3 is 18 residues long. Trimming removed 1 base from V and 6 bases from J; junction bases left unmatched: 19. The CDR3 nucleotides are TGCAGCGTTGAAGGGTTGAAAGAACAGGGGGCGGTTATTATCGAGCAGTACTTC. Protein product: CSVEGLKEQGAVIIEQYF.

The chain uses TRBV10-3 and TRBJ2-6; no reliable D call. Trimming left V 6 bases short and J 0 bases short, with 15 bases between. The CDR3 spans 17 residues. CDR1 and CDR2 (germline): ENHRY, SYGVKD. CDR3 loop: CAISGLGPSSGANVLTF. The CDR3 bases are TGTGCCATCAGCGGGCTAGGCCCGAGCTCTGGGGCCAACGTCCTGACTTTC.

This sequence joins TRBV20-1 and TRBJ2-4, with D tentatively TRBD1 (5 bases). Near its end, the DNA agrees better with TRBJ2-7, so the J call may be wrong. Germline-derived CDR1 and CDR2 are DFQATT and SNEGSKA (reference sequence). The CDR3 is made up of 13 amino acids. The DNA of the CDR3 is TGCAGTGCTCCCAGGGCAGGAAGATTCGAGCAGTACTTC. Its protein product is CSAPRAGRFEQYF.

The chain recombines TRBV7-3 with TRBJ2-7; 12 bases align to TRBD1. CDR3 size: 15 residues. From germline, CDR1 is SGHTA and CDR2 FQGTGA. J was trimmed by 3 bases and V by 4 bases; bases with no gene match: 4. The CDR3 is CASSSGQGAVYEQYF. The CDR3 bases are TGTGCCAGCAGCTCGGGACAGGGGGCCGTCTACGAGCAGTACTTC.

This sequence joins TRBV6-5 and TRBJ1-1; the match to TRBD1 covers 11 bases. V was pared by 9 bases and J by 5 bases, with 11 bases of the junction left unmatched. CDR3 length equals 15 residues. The germline CDR1 and CDR2 sequences are MNHEY and SVGAGI. DNA for the CDR3: TGTGCCAGTGTTACCACCGGGACAGGGGGAACTGAAGCTTTCTTT. Its translation: CASVTTGTGGTEAFF.

The rearrangement joins TRBV6-1 to TRBJ2-7, with D perhaps matching TRBD2 (5 bases). Germline lookup yields CDR1 MNHNS and CDR2 SASEGT. Trimming pared 8 bases from V and 2 bases from J, leaving 22 bases between. This CDR3 comprises 16 residues. The CDR3 spells CASPLGRGFPTYEQYF. The CDR3 DNA sequence: TGTGCCAGCCCCCTGGGTAGAGGGTTCCCTACCTACGAGCAGTACTTC.

V and J are TRBV6-9 and TRBJ2-5, with 7 bases aligning to TRBD1. The J call is uncertain, as TRBJ2-7 better fits the DNA end. Per germline, CDR1 MNHGY and CDR2 SVAAGI. CDR3 length equals 16 residues. In DNA form, the CDR3 reads TGTGCCAGCAGTTATTCTCTCGACAGGGTCGTCCACGAGCAGTACTTC. It translates to CASSYSLDRVVHEQYF.

The J gene is TRBJ2-1, the V gene TRBV2; D might be TRBD1 (5 bases). Germline V lookup: CDR1 SNHLY, CDR2 FYNNEI. V was shortened by 7 bases and J by 2 bases, with 15 bases between the two germline ends. The CDR3 has 15 amino acids. CDR3 region: CASTRKQATYNEQFF. In DNA form, the CDR3 reads TGTGCCAGCACTAGGAAACAGGCCACCTACAATGAGCAGTTCTTC.